The 7 T cell receptor beta chains presented below share a single source sample, sequenced in a study of T cell responses to AZD1222 COVID-19 vaccine. Method: immunoSEQ multiplex PCR; TCRdb's copy keeps in-frame clones and lacks some. Of just under 85,000 clones listed, approximately 87% are singletons. Source: peripheral blood, taken on day 0 of AZD1222 vaccination. Receptor source: an adult in good health.

The chain uses TRBV20-1 and TRBJ1-1; D gene uncertain. The CDR3 has 15 residues. Germline values: CDR1 DFQATT, CDR2 SNEGSKA (reference sequence). The V and J ends lost 3 bases and 3 bases respectively, with 17 bases between them. The CDR3 DNA sequence: TGCAGTGCTAGTGGGCAGCTGGGTCGGGACACTGAAGCTTTCTTT. Translation gives CSASGQLGRDTEAFF.

The CDR3 nucleotides read TGTGCCAGCAATCAGGGCCCTAACTATGGCTACACCTTC. This translates into CASNQGPNYGYTF. The chain uses TRBV2 and TRBJ1-2; TRBD1 might be the D (5 bases). Germline lookup yields CDR1 SNHLY and CDR2 FYNNEI. The V end lost 7 bases, the J end lost 0 bases, and 9 bases lay between the germline ends. The CDR3 loop spans 13 amino acids. Supplemented by reference TRBV2 and TRBJ1-2, the full variable domain reads EPEVTQTPSHQVTQMGQEVILRCVPISNHLYFYWYRQILGQKVEFLVSFYNNEISEKSEIFDDQFSVERPDGSNFTLKIRSTKLEDSAMYFCASNQGPNYGYTFGSGTRLTVV.

The rearrangement uses TRBV25-1 and TRBJ2-1, with D hard to call. Trimming removed 0 bases from V and 3 bases from J, with 9 bases in between. The CDR3 covers 15 residues. CDR1 and CDR2 from the germline V gene are MGHDK and SYGVNS. The CDR3 DNA is TGTGCCAGCAGTGAATACGGCTCCCTCTACAATGAGCAGTTCTTC. This codes for CASSEYGSLYNEQFF.

The chain links TRBV28 to TRBJ2-5, with D possibly being TRBD1 (6 bases). There are 18 residues in the CDR3. Trimming stripped 3 bases from V and 2 bases from J, with 22 bases between. Germline V gene data show CDR1 as MDHEN and CDR2 as SYDVKM. CDR3 in amino acids: CASSFPLKVQGPQETQYF. The CDR3 DNA reads TGTGCCAGCAGTTTCCCCCTGAAAGTGCAGGGGCCTCAAGAGACCCAGTACTTC.

This sequence joins TRBV6-2 or TRBV6-3 and TRBJ2-7; 8 bases align to TRBD2. The CDR3 spans 16 residues. V lost 2 bases to trimming and J lost 0 bases; unmatched junction nucleotides: 6. The germline gives CDR1 MNHEY, CDR2 SVGEGT. The CDR3 protein is CASSYPKAGGSYEQYF. For the CDR3, the DNA is TGTGCCAGCAGTTACCCTAAGGCGGGGGGCTCCTACGAGCAGTACTTC.

The chain has TRBV15 and TRBJ1-1; no clear D gene. The germline V and J ends were trimmed by 1 base and 1 base, with 10 bases remaining between them. This CDR3 has 15 residues. From germline, CDR1 is LNHNV and CDR2 YYDKDF (reference sequence). CDR3 nucleotides: TGTGCCACCAGCAGAGCCGGCTGGGGGAACACTGAAGCTTTCTTT. Amino acid sequence: CATSRAGWGNTEAFF.

The gene calls are TRBV29-1 and TRBJ2-1; D is unclear. The CDR3 length is 11 residues. The germline V gene has CDR1 SQVTM and CDR2 ANQGSEA. The V end was cut by 2 bases, the J end by 6 bases, with 5 bases between. The CDR3 bases are TGCAGCGTTGAAAGGGTCAATGAGCAGTTCTTC. Its protein is CSVERVNEQFF.